This T cell receptor beta chain appears in the sequencing data of a study of radiation and T cells in renal cell carcinoma. Study details: Nephrectomy followed 15 Gy stereotactic body radiation by 4 weeks. Study-wide results and caveats: Baseline intratumoral clonotype presence is unknown without pretreatment biopsies. From baseline, blood top tumor clonotypes peaked at 2 weeks post-radiation.

Only in-frame clones appear in the TCRdb table, and some are missing; sequencing was by immunoSEQ multiplex PCR. The repertoire holds 150,000 to 190,000 clones, with approximately 86% as singletons. As to this clone: The antigen is not known.

Time point meaning: blood 2 weeks post-SBRT. Described treatment: 15 Gy SBRT to primary tumor, nephrectomy 4 weeks later. Radiation-treated patients gave blood at baseline, week 2 and week 4. This CDR3 region has 14 residues. Germline assignment: CDR1 LNHDA and CDR2 SQIVND (reference sequence). V was cut by 6 bases and J by 7 bases, with 16 bases left in between. The V gene is TRBV19, the J gene TRBJ1-5, with a possible D match to TRBD1 (5 bases). The receptor was isolated from a woman aged 50 to 65 with renal cell carcinoma. Sequences were derived from blood, sampled from a patient whose treatment included radiotherapy and nephrectomy. CDR3 DNA: TGTGCCAGTAGCTCCAGTGGGGGAAACCAGCCCCAGCATTTT. It specifies CASSSSGGNQPQHF.